The subject of this entry is one T cell receptor beta chain. The antigen remains unidentified. This entry is derived from a study of T cell responses to AZD1222 COVID-19 vaccine. Study findings and constraints: Most donors were white British, females outnumbered males, and clonal diversity was possibly underestimated. The study sampled repertoires only after the peak T cell response. Reportedly, nearly half of unique spike TCRs recognized epitopes outside B.1.351/B.1.1.7 mutations. Two doses of AZD1222 preceded a rise in Spike-specific TCR breadth and depth.

The assay was immunoSEQ multiplex PCR, and TCRdb's table has in-frame clones only and misses some. This repertoire shows around 150,000 clones, 94% found once; its top ten account for about 4.6%. Trimming left V 6 bases short and J 4 bases short, with 19 bases between. This CDR3 region has 15 residues. Per the germline V gene, CDR1 is MNHNY and CDR2 is SVGAGI (reference sequence). The chain recombines TRBV6-6 with TRBJ2-7; maybe TRBD2 (6 bases). The sequence was obtained from an adult who received the AZD1222 COVID-19 vaccine. The specimen was peripheral blood, collected 28 days after the second AZD1222 dose. The CDR3 nucleotides read TGTGCCAGCAGGCCGTACCTTGGAGGGTTTTACGAGCAGTACTTC. Its protein product is CASRPYLGGFYEQYF.